This T cell receptor (beta chain) originates from a study of T-cell memory formation after mild COVID-19. Study results and caveats: Shrinking CD4+ clones were chiefly CM and EM; CD8+ ones were chiefly EMRA.

The CDR3 extends over 15 amino acids. Germline CDR1 is SQVTM and CDR2 is ANQGSEA. V lost 2 bases and J lost 1, with 11 bases in between. This clonotype was counted ten times or more. Its antigen is unidentified. Via MiXCR, TCRdb re-called the 5' RACE reads, giving one row per CDR3 protein. The sample holds about 340,000 distinct CDR3 sequences, around an eighth seen once. Input material: PBMCs or a T cell subset sorted from them (not recorded which). The clonotype was recovered from a man aged 18 to 30 who had mild COVID-19 (a few samples of this study predate the infection). Cell type and time point are not known. This chain links TRBV29-1 with TRBJ2-2, with D unclear. The CDR3 DNA reads as TGCAGCGTTGAATCCGCAGGAAAGAACACCGGGGAGCTGTTTTTT. The encoded protein is CSVESAGKNTGELFF.